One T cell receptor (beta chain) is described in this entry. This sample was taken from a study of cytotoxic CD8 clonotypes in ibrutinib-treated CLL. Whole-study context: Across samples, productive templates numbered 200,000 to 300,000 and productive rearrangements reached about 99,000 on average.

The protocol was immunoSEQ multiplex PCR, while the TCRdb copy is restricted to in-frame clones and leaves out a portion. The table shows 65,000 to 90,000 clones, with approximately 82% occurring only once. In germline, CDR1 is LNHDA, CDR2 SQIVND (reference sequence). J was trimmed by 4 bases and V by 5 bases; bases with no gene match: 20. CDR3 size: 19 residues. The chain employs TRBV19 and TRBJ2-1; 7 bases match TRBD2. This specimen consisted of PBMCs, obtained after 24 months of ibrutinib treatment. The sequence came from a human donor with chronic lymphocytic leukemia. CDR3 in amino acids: CASSQPGRARHGRYNEQFF. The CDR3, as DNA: TGTGCCAGTAGTCAACCGGGGAGGGCCCGCCACGGGAGGTACAATGAGCAGTTCTTC.